The T cell receptor beta chain under discussion was sequenced for a study of blood T cell repertoires in COVID-19. Study-wide context: COVID-19 samples, acute and convalescent, were from the United States, Italy and Spain. T cells, B-cell-depleted T cells, or PBMCs supplied cDNA or gDNA.

Germline CDR1 SNHLY, CDR2 FYNNEI. The V segment lost 3 bases and the J segment 3 bases; nucleotides outside the gene matches: 4. The CDR3 spans 15 residues. This clone was observed a handful of times. Authors' data handling: Reference gene primer amplification gave estimated nucleated cell counts. Produced via immunoSEQ multiplex PCR; TCRdb's table is partial and in-frame only. The V and J calls and the clone size are those of that table, but D and trimming were determined from the DNA. The sample gives approximately 69,000 clones, around 67% of which show up once; over 20% is in the top ten. The origin of this receptor is a man between 60 and 70 years old with acute or convalescent COVID-19. Sequencing was done on a sample of peripheral blood. The chain links TRBV2 to TRBJ2-7; 11 bases are shared with TRBD1. The CDR3 nucleotides read TGTGCCAGCAGTGATATCGGGACAGGGGGCTACGAGCAGTACTTC. Its protein is CASSDIGTGGYEQYF.